The 13 T cell receptor beta chains listed next were all sequenced from one sample in a study of blood T cell repertoires in COVID-19. Only in-frame clones appear in the TCRdb table, and some are missing; sequencing was by immunoSEQ multiplex PCR. In the table there are 250,000 to 350,000 clones, 70% to 90% of which are singletons. What was sequenced was peripheral blood. The receptors here all came from a woman in her twenties or thirties with active or convalescent COVID-19.

This clone was found once. This chain uses TRBV27 with TRBJ2-1; 12 positions agree with TRBD2. Germline trimming cut 6 bases from V and 7 bases from J; bases unmatched to any gene: 7. The CDR3 covers 15 residues. Germline CDR1 is MNHEY and CDR2 is SMNVEV (reference sequence). This chain's CDR3 is CASSSSGGAWNEQFF. As DNA, the CDR3 is TGTGCCAGCAGCTCTAGCGGGGGGGCGTGGAATGAGCAGTTCTTC.

V is TRBV5-6 and J is TRBJ1-1; D remains ambiguous. Germline lookup yields CDR1 SGHDT and CDR2 YYEEEE. This CDR3 is built from 16 residues. V was trimmed by 1 base and J by 5 bases, leaving 18 bases between them. This chain's CDR3 is CASSLTLSAPETEAFF. CDR3 nucleotide sequence: TGTGCCAGCAGCTTGACCCTTTCCGCTCCGGAGACTGAAGCTTTCTTT.

V gene TRBV2 combines with J gene TRBJ1-4; a possible D gene is TRBD1 (6 bases). This CDR3 is built from 15 residues. The germline V gene encodes CDR1 SNHLY and CDR2 FYNNEI. With 3 bases removed from V and 4 bases from J, the gap between germline ends came to 12 bases. Here the CDR3 DNA reads TGTGCCAGCAGTGAGAGGGGACACTTTAATGAAAAACTGTTTTTT. This gives the protein CASSERGHFNEKLFF. Variable domain in full (rest from reference TRBV2 and TRBJ1-4): EPEVTQTPSHQVTQMGQEVILRCVPISNHLYFYWYRQILGQKVEFLVSFYNNEISEKSEIFDDQFSVERPDGSNFTLKIRSTKLEDSAMYFCASSERGHFNEKLFFGSGTQLSVL.

The V call is TRBV27, the J call TRBJ2-4, with D possibly TRBD2 on 6 matching bases. Germline CDR1 and CDR2: MNHEY and SMNVEV (reference sequence). Trimming removed 4 bases at V and 0 bases at J, with 19 bases between. There are 18 residues in the CDR3. The CDR3 DNA reads as TGTGCCAGCAGTTCCCTCATTGGGACTCCGGAAGCCAAAAACATTCAGTACTTC. It encodes CASSSLIGTPEAKNIQYF.

J is TRBJ1-5 and V is TRBV28; 12 bases align to TRBD1. J was trimmed by 6 bases and V by 6 bases; bases with no gene match: 6. Looked up from germline, CDR1 is MDHEN and CDR2 is SYDVKM. The CDR3 contains 15 residues. CDR3 protein: CASSLGTGGRQPQHF. The CDR3 DNA is TGTGCCAGCAGCCTAGGGACAGGGGGCCGTCAGCCCCAGCATTTT. The variable domain in full, with the rest retrieved from reference TRBV28 and TRBJ1-5, is DVKVTQSSRYLVKRTGEKVFLECVQDMDHENMFWYRQDPGLGLRLIYFSYDVKMKEKGDIPEGYSVSREKKERFSLILESASTNQTSMYLCASSLGTGGRQPQHFGDGTRLSIL.

V is TRBV5-6 and J is TRBJ2-1; D call uncertain. Trimming left V 0 bases short and J 8 bases short, with 9 bases between. This CDR3 region has 13 residues. Looked up from germline, CDR1 is SGHDT and CDR2 is YYEEEE. The CDR3 here is CASSLGSADEQFF. Here the CDR3 DNA reads TGTGCCAGCAGCTTGGGGAGCGCGGATGAGCAGTTCTTC.

This chain connects TRBV2 to TRBJ2-3; 9 nucleotides align to TRBD2. CDR3 length equals 17 residues. Losses at the gene ends were 3 bases for V and 2 bases for J; bases not matched to a gene: 9. Germline loops: CDR1 SNHLY, CDR2 FYNNEI. CDR3 nucleotides: TGTGCCAGCAGTGAGGCCCTTTTAGCGGGGGACACAGATACGCAGTATTTT. Its translation is CASSEALLAGDTDTQYF.

In its sample, this clone was seen once. This chain uses TRBV19 with TRBJ2-2, with D possibly being TRBD2 (7 bases). Germline loops: CDR1 LNHDA, CDR2 SQIVND (reference sequence). CDR3 size: 15 residues. V was shortened by 8 bases and J by 2 bases, with 15 bases between the two germline ends. DNA for the CDR3: TGTGCCAGTGGAGGCGGGGGCCTAAACACCGGGGAGCTGTTTTTT. Residues: CASGGGGLNTGELFF.

The chain carries TRBV5-1 and TRBJ2-3; D call uncertain. Germline V gene lookup returns CDR1 SGHRS and CDR2 YFSETQ. This CDR3 comprises 16 residues. The V end was cut by 0 bases, the J end by 0 bases, with 11 bases between. CDR3 region: CASSLDRDTSTDTQYF. For the CDR3, the DNA is TGCGCCAGCAGCTTGGATCGTGACACTAGCACAGATACGCAGTATTTT.

This clone was observed a single time. The chain combines TRBV5-1 with TRBJ2-2; 12 positions agree with TRBD2. The germline CDR1 and CDR2 sequences are SGHRS and YFSETQ. Trimming removed 4 bases from V and 0 bases from J; junction bases left unmatched: 13. The CDR3 totals 20 residues. DNA for the CDR3: TGCGCCAGCAGCCGCACGTTCCTAGCGGGGGGGCACGCGAACACCGGGGAGCTGTTTTTT. This codes for CASSRTFLAGGHANTGELFF.

This sequence joins TRBV4-1 and TRBJ1-4; D is possibly TRBD1 (6 bases). V was trimmed by 8 bases and J by 8 bases, leaving 24 bases between them. Looked up from germline, CDR1 is MGHRA and CDR2 is YSYEKL. CDR3 length equals 16 residues. CDR3 amino acids: CASDPYKSGVPEKLFF. In nucleotides, the CDR3 is TGCGCCAGCGATCCGTATAAATCAGGGGTTCCCGAAAAACTGTTTTTT.

The chain links TRBV18 to TRBJ2-2, with D perhaps matching TRBD1 (6 bases). With 6 bases removed from V and 2 bases from J, the gap between germline ends came to 16 bases. This CDR3 is 16 amino acids long. CDR1 KGHSH and CDR2 LQKENI come from the germline V gene. The CDR3 spells CASSQRTVYNTGELFF. The CDR3 DNA is TGTGCCAGCTCCCAAAGGACAGTCTACAACACCGGGGAGCTGTTTTTT.

The CDR3 here is CASRTATDNSPLHF. DNA for the CDR3: TGTGCCAGTAGGACAGCTACTGATAATTCACCCCTCCACTTT. The chain couples TRBV19 to TRBJ1-6, with D possibly being TRBD1 (5 bases). Trimming cost V 6 bases and J 5 bases, with 11 bases left between them. The CDR3 runs 14 residues. Germline V CDR1 and CDR2: LNHDA, SQIVND (reference sequence).